This T cell receptor (beta chain) derives from a study of cytomegalovirus exposure and HLA in healthy donors. The study's findings and limits: A later analysis linked a missense DCLRE1C variant to TCR beta V- and J-gene trimming.

With regard to this clone: Its antigen remains unidentified.

This CDR3 is 16 amino acids long. The ends lost 2 bases at V and 6 bases at J; junction bases unmatched: 9. Germline CDR1 and CDR2: LNHDA and SQIVND (reference sequence). PCR was performed using 60 Vbeta and 13 Jbeta primers. Method: immunoSEQ multiplex PCR; TCRdb's copy keeps in-frame clones and lacks some. The sample's table shows 100,000 to 150,000 clones. The rearrangement uses TRBV19 and TRBJ2-1; 8 nucleotides agree with TRBD1. The sequence came from a man between 18 and 29 years old in good health and CMV-seronegative. The specimen was PBMCs. DNA of the CDR3: TGTGCCAGTAGTATATCGTCAGGGGGCGCCTTCAATGAGCAGTTCTTC. This encodes CASSISSGGAFNEQFF.